The present T cell receptor (beta chain) was sequenced within a study of T-cell reconstitution after alpha-beta-depleted transplantation in children. CDR1 and CDR2 (germline): SGHRS, YFSETQ. V gave up 4 bases and J gave up 5 bases; unmatched junction bases: 6. This CDR3 is 14 amino acids long. The library targeted TCRbeta and was prepared with unique molecular identifiers. TCRdb redid the calling of the PCR reads with MiXCR, one entry per CDR3 protein. The sample lists around 600,000 distinct CDR3 sequences, approximately 16% occurring once. Sequenced here: PBMCs from the stem cell graft donor, sampled from the stem cell graft. V and J are TRBV5-1 and TRBJ2-3; 8 nucleotides line up with TRBD2. This sequence originates from a human donor who donated a stem cell graft to a child with acute myeloid leukemia. The CDR3 loop reads CASSGAGAGDTQYF. As DNA, the CDR3 is TGCGCCAGCAGCGGAGCGGGGGCCGGAGATACGCAGTATTTT.